What follows is one T cell receptor beta chain and its context. Its matching antigen is unknown. The sample originates from a study of cytomegalovirus exposure and HLA in healthy donors. Whole-study findings and limits: A later analysis found most CMV-associated TCR beta chains apparently HLA-restricted.

The CDR3 consists of 15 residues. Germline V lookup: CDR1 LNHDA, CDR2 SQIVND (reference sequence). Between the trimmed V and J ends, which lost 1 base and 0 bases, there was a span of 8 bases. The study ran its PCR with 60 Vbeta and 13 Jbeta primers. Profiling relied on immunoSEQ multiplex PCR, and the TCRdb table lists in-frame clones only, not all of them. The sample carries some 150,000 clones, about two thirds recorded once. V gene TRBV19 combines with J gene TRBJ2-3; no definite D call. The sequenced sample consisted of PBMCs. This sequence was found in a woman in her 30s in good health and CMV-seronegative. The CDR3 DNA reads TGTGCCAGTAGTATAGGTCCAGGCAGCACAGATACGCAGTATTTT. Translating gives CASSIGPGSTDTQYF.